This T cell receptor (beta chain) appears in the sequencing data of a study of human T cells and chemical hapten exposure. Turning to the study itself: Alopecia universalis, totalis or areata was present in patients who were mostly female.

This clonotype was recorded a few times. In germline, CDR1 is DFQATT, CDR2 SNEGSKA (reference sequence). V was clipped by 0 bases and J by 9 bases, with 12 bases between them. The CDR3 length is 13 residues. Unique molecular identifiers were affixed to discrete cDNA molecules within the library. TCRdb independently ran MiXCR on the RACE reads; one entry per CDR3 protein. Altogether hundreds of thousands of distinct CDR3 sequences are present, roughly 6.3% being singletons, with the ten largest covering 4.5% to 6%. The time point here: patch test 2, 6 weeks after DPC sensitization. Treatment here: therapeutic diphenylcyclopropenone sensitization with weekly scalp DPC.

Sequencing was performed on whole blood, taken in connection with sensitization to the hapten diphenylcyclopropenone (DPC). The V call is TRBV20-1, the J call TRBJ1-3, with a tentative D call TRBD1 (6 bases). The source of this sequence is a woman younger than 35 with alopecia areata. Some clones in this sample may be carry-over from other donors' samples. CDR3 bases: TGCAGTGCTAGAGAAGGGGGGCTGAGCACCATATATTTT. It translates to CSAREGGLSTIYF.